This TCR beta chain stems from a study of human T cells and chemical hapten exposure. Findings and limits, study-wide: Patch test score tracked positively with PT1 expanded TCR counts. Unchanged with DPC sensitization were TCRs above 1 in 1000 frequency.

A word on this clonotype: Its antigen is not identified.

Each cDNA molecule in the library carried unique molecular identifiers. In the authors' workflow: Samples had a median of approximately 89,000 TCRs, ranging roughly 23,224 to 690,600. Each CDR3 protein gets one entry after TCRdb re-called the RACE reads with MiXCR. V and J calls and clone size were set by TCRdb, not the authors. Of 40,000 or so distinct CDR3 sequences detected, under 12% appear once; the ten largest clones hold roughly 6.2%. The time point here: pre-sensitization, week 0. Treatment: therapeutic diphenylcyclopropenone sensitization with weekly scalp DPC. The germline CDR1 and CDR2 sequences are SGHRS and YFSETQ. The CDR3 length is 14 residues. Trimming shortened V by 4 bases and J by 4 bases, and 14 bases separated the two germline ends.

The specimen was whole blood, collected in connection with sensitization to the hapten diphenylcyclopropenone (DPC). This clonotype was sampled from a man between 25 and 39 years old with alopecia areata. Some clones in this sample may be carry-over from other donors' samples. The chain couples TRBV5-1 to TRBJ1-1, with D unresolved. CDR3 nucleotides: TGCGCCAGCAGCCCAGTGGTTGGACTCACTGAAGCTTTCTTT. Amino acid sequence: CASSPVVGLTEAFF.